Following are 8 T cell receptor beta chains from one sample sequenced in a study of T cells in Graves' hyperthyroidism and ophthalmopathy. Amplified TCR beta CDR3 regions came from RNA transcripts. A set of HTBI primers served as the primers for a first-round RT-PCR of the TCR CDR3. MiXCR, applied by TCRdb to the multiplex PCR reads, yields one record per CDR3 protein. In the table there are about 560,000 distinct CDR3 sequences, around 17% of which are singletons. Sequencing was carried out using blood. Source of these receptors: a woman under 30 with Graves' hyperthyroidism.

In this sample, this clonotype turned up many times. The chain is built from TRBV7-9 and TRBJ1-1; D unclear. The CDR3 is 13 amino acids. With 0 bases removed from V and 5 bases from J, the gap between germline ends came to 7 bases. Germline-derived CDR1 and CDR2 are SEHNR and FQNEAQ (reference sequence). Here the CDR3 reads CASSLASWTEAFF. Written as DNA, the CDR3 is TGTGCCAGCAGCTTAGCCAGTTGGACTGAAGCTTTCTTT.

This clonotype was seen many times. The chain links TRBV27 to TRBJ1-1; weak D call: TRBD1 (5 bases). The CDR3 has 14 residues. With 4 bases removed from V and 7 bases from J, the gap between germline ends came to 16 bases. From germline, CDR1 is MNHEY and CDR2 SMNVEV (reference sequence). Here the CDR3 DNA reads TGTGCCAGCAGTTCTCACTCACTGGGGGGTGAAGCTTTCTTT. Residues: CASSSHSLGGEAFF.

The genes are TRBV12-3 or TRBV12-4 and TRBJ1-6, with TRBD1 matching 7 bases. The CDR3 loop spans 11 amino acids. V lost 6 bases to trimming and J lost 14 bases; unmatched junction nucleotides: 4. CDR3 DNA sequence: TGTGCCAGCAGCCCAGGGGGGGCCCTCCACTTT. This sequence encodes CASSPGGALHF.

CDR3 residues: CASSPGLAGRTDTQYF. The CDR3 bases are TGCGCCAGCAGCCCGGGACTAGCGGGGCGCACAGATACGCAGTATTTT. This chain uses TRBV5-1 with TRBJ2-3; 13 bases are a match to TRBD2. The V gene's germline CDR1 is SGHRS and CDR2 YFSETQ. This CDR3 has 16 residues. Losses at the gene ends were 4 bases for V and 1 base for J; bases not matched to a gene: 3.

Ten or more counts support this clonotype. This rearrangement joins TRBV24-1 to TRBJ2-3, with D tentatively TRBD1 or TRBD2 (5 bases each). Germline-derived CDR1 and CDR2 are KGHDR and SFDVKD. Deletions cut 6 bases from V and 0 bases from J, with 15 bases between. The CDR3 has 16 amino acids. Here the CDR3 DNA reads TGTGCCACCAGTTCTTTTCAGGGACCTAGCACAGATACGCAGTATTTT. Residues: CATSSFQGPSTDTQYF.

CDR3 DNA: TGTGCCCGGGAGACGAGGGCTAACAATGAGCAGTTCTTC. This encodes CARETRANNEQFF. The chain couples TRBV30 to TRBJ2-1; a weak D match, TRBD2 (6 bases). V gave up 8 bases and J gave up 5 bases, with 16 bases separating them. The CDR3 extends over 13 amino acids. Germline V gene data show CDR1 as GTSNPN and CDR2 as SVGIG (reference sequence).

In DNA form, the CDR3 reads TGCGCCAGCAGCTTCCAGGGGGCAGGTGAAAAACTGTTTTTT. Its protein product is CASSFQGAGEKLFF. The rearrangement uses TRBV5-1 and TRBJ1-4; 8 bases map to TRBD1. The CDR3 extends over 14 amino acids. CDR1 SGHRS and CDR2 YFSETQ come from the germline V gene. V was clipped by 2 bases and J by 7 bases; unmatched bases: 4.

The CDR3 here is CASSFGIIDYGYTF. CDR3 DNA sequence: TGCGCCAGCAGCTTCGGAATCATTGATTATGGCTACACCTTC. The gene calls are TRBV5-1 and TRBJ1-2; no definite D call. CDR3 length: 14 residues. Germline CDR1 is SGHRS and CDR2 is YFSETQ. Trimming removed 2 bases from V and 5 bases from J, with 13 bases in between.